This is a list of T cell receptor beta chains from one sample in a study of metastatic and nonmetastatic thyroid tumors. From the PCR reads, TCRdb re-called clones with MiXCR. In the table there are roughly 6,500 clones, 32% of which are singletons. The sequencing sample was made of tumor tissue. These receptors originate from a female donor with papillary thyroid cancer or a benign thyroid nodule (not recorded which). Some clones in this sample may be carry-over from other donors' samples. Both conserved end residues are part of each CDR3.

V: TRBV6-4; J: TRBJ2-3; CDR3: CASSATSTDTQYF
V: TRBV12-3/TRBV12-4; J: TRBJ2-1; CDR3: CASSLSQGPYNEQFF
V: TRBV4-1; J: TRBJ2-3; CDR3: CASSQDPGSTQYF
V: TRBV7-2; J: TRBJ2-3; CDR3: CASSTGREVDTQYF
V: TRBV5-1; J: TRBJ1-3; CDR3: CASSLGDSGNTIYF
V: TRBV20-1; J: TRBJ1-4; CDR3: CSARTSVGEKLFF
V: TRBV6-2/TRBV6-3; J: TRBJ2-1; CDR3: CASSYSGESDEQFF
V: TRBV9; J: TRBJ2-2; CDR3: CASSVWTSPSTGELFF
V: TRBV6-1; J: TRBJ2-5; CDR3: CASSSQRTSRGETQYF
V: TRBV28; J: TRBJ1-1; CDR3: CASSIITGGNTEAFF
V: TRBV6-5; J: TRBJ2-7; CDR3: CASSYSRGGAYEQYF
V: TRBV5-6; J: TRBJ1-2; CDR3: CASSLPGGNANGYTF
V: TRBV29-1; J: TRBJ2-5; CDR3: CSVRGVQETQYF
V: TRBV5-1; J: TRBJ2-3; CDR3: CASRTSFHTDTQYF